This TCR beta chain was sequenced in a study of blood T cell repertoires in COVID-19. Study context: Whether acute or convalescent, the COVID-19 samples came from the United States, Italy and Spain.

Original handling: For nucleated cells, counts were estimated from reference gene primer amplification. Assay: immunoSEQ multiplex PCR; the TCRdb copy retains only in-frame clones and omits some. V and J calls and clone size come straight from that table; D and trimming were deduced from the DNA. The table includes about 75,000 clones, around nine tenths detected once. The material sequenced was peripheral blood. The TCR originated in a human donor in a cohort sampled during active COVID-19.

The CDR3 DNA follows: TGCCGCTCCGGGACAGTTGTTGAGCAGTTCTTC. It encodes CRSGTVVEQFF. V is TRBV20-1 and J is TRBJ2-1, with TRBD1 matching over 7 bases. Germline-derived CDR1 and CDR2 are DFQATT and SNEGSKA (reference sequence). The CDR3 has 11 amino acids.